This T cell receptor (beta chain) was profiled in a study of cytomegalovirus exposure and HLA in healthy donors. Study-level points and caveats: TCR beta V segments were, for the most part, productive about 87% or about 30% of the time in an earlier analysis.

Each of the donors was a healthy bone marrow donor. Use of 60 Vbeta and 13 Jbeta primers characterized the PCR. Method: immunoSEQ multiplex PCR; TCRdb's copy keeps in-frame clones and lacks some. The sample yields approximately 73,000 clones, about 60% seen once. In regard to this clone: No antigen is known for it.

The sequenced sample consisted of PBMCs. This receptor was taken from a man aged 25 to 40 in good health and CMV-seropositive.

This CDR3 reads CASSPGGATYEQYF. DNA for the CDR3: TGTGCCAGCAGCCCCGGAGGGGCGACCTACGAGCAGTACTTC. This rearrangement joins TRBV7-2 to TRBJ2-7; possible D gene TRBD2, 6 bases. CDR3 length: 14 residues. V gave up 5 bases and J gave up 2 bases, with 13 bases separating them. Per the germline V gene, CDR1 is SGHTA and CDR2 is FQGNSA. The full variable domain, its missing parts supplied by reference TRBV7-2 and TRBJ2-7, is GAGVSQSPSNKVTEKGKDVELRCDPISGHTALYWYRQSLGQGLEFLIYFQGNSAPDKSGLPSDRFSAERTGGSVSTLTIQRTQQEDSAVYLCASSPGGATYEQYFGPGTRLTVT.